This record looks at one TCR beta chain sequence and its context. Antigen: not known. V dropped 4 bases and J dropped 1 base, with 13 bases sitting between them. The CDR3 length is 15 residues. Germline values: CDR1 MGHDK, CDR2 SYGVNS. This entry belongs to a study of Ad26.COV2.S vaccination and SARS-CoV-2 variants. Study-level information: By the intramuscular route, Ad26.COV2.S was given once, or twice 56 days apart. Overall study results and limits: Analyses of TCR breadth and depth may have underestimated total T cell responses.

Indicated treatment: about 20 received Ad26.COV2.S at low or high dose, single or two shots; several received placebo; per-sample allocation not given. Each sample was drawn 63 days after the first injection (of vaccine or placebo). Donation was by an adult aged 18-55 years who was in Boston. Generated by immunoSEQ multiplex PCR, the TCRdb table keeps only in-frame clones and is missing some. The sample carries some 250,000 clones, around nine tenths recorded once. V gene TRBV25-1 combines with J gene TRBJ2-5, with D possibly called TRBD1 or TRBD2 (5 bases each). The receptor's source is a person between 18 and 59 years old who received the Ad26.COV2.S COVID-19 vaccine or a placebo. The specimen was peripheral blood, collected in a trial of Ad26.COV2.S vaccine versus placebo. In nucleotides, the CDR3 is TGTGCCAGCAGTGTGGCCCGAGGGGTCCAAGAGACCCAGTACTTC. Amino acids: CASSVARGVQETQYF.